The 27 T cell receptor beta chains below all came from one sample that was sequenced in a study of blood T cell repertoires in COVID-19 (dated by TCRdb to 2020 to 2022). Libraries were built with the immunoSEQ multiplex PCR assay. As stored in TCRdb, this immuneACCESS dataset retains in-frame rearrangements with V and J assigned. A fraction of the clones does not appear; measured against another copy, unresolved V genes explain less than half of the discrepancy, and the remainder lacks a known reason. Recorded for this sample are some 200,000 clones; almost 85% of them occurred a single time. The biggest ten clones account for 12% of the sample. Sequences were obtained from peripheral blood. The receptors were sampled from a middle-aged woman with acute or convalescent COVID-19.

This clone was counted once. The V gene is TRBV18, the J gene TRBJ2-2, with D unclear. The CDR3 runs 11 residues. The V gene's germline CDR1 is KGHSH and CDR2 LQKENI. V was pared by 6 bases and J by 4 bases, with 3 bases between. The CDR3 region is CASSRTGELFF. In DNA, the CDR3 is TGTGCCAGCTCTCGCACCGGGGAGCTGTTTTTT.

The table lists this clone with many counts. Distinct nucleotide sequences in the sample also encode this CDR3. The chain is built from TRBV3-1 (or the pseudogene TRBV3-2) and TRBJ1-1; unclear D gene. V was trimmed by 0 bases and J by 0 bases, leaving 8 bases between them. The CDR3 has 15 residues. Germline V lookup: CDR1 LGHDT, CDR2 YNNKEL (reference sequence). The DNA of the CDR3 is TGTGCCAGCAGCCAAGATGGGCAGGTGAACACTGAAGCTTTCTTT. Its protein is CASSQDGQVNTEAFF.

This clone was observed a single time. The chain carries TRBV11-2 and TRBJ2-7, with 10 bases identical to TRBD2. The V gene's germline CDR1 is SGHAT and CDR2 FQNNGV. This CDR3 spans 15 amino acids. V dropped 0 bases and J dropped 4; count of bases not matched to a gene: 3. CDR3 sequence (DNA): TGTGCCAGCAGCTTAGAAGCGGGGGGGGTGTACGAGCAGTACTTC. This codes for CASSLEAGGVYEQYF.

The V gene is TRBV2, the J gene TRBJ1-2, with 8 bases matching TRBD1. The CDR3 totals 17 residues. The V gene end was trimmed by 7 bases and the J gene end by 5 bases; junction bases not matched to a gene: 18. Germline lookup yields CDR1 SNHLY and CDR2 FYNNEI. The CDR3: CASTERAPRDRSYGYTF. In nucleotides, the CDR3 is TGTGCCAGCACCGAAAGGGCCCCACGGGACAGGAGTTATGGCTACACCTTC.

The chain combines TRBV30 with TRBJ2-7; TRBD2 might be the D (7 bases). The CDR3 sequence is 15 residues long. CDR1 and CDR2 (germline): GTSNPN, SVGIG (reference sequence). Trimming cost V 5 bases and J 5 bases, with 22 bases left between them. This chain's CDR3 is CAWDDSGQGRDEQYF. CDR3 bases: TGTGCCTGGGACGATTCTGGCCAGGGGAGGGACGAGCAGTACTTC.

V gene TRBV28 combines with J gene TRBJ2-7; TRBD1 is a possible D gene (5 bases). The germline V and J ends were trimmed by 6 bases and 4 bases, with 10 bases remaining between them. CDR1 is MDHEN, CDR2 SYDVKM, per germline. The CDR3 sequence is 12 residues long. The CDR3 loop reads CASSSTGYEQYF. DNA for the CDR3: TGTGCCAGCAGCTCTACAGGATACGAGCAGTACTTC.

This clone was observed a handful of times. The V gene is TRBV6-1, the J gene TRBJ1-1, with unresolved D. The germline V and J ends were trimmed by 0 bases and 1 base, with 9 bases remaining between them. There are 15 residues in the CDR3. Germline V gene lookup returns CDR1 MNHNS and CDR2 SASEGT. Here the CDR3 reads CASSEATRENTEAFF. Here the CDR3 DNA reads TGTGCCAGCAGTGAAGCTACGAGGGAGAACACTGAAGCTTTCTTT.

This clone occurred once. This rearrangement joins TRBV14 to TRBJ1-1, with unresolved D. This CDR3 comprises 15 residues. The germline V and J ends were trimmed by 1 base and 7 bases, with 16 bases remaining between them. Germline CDR1 is SGHDN and CDR2 is FVKESK. CDR3 amino acids: CASSQVYFLVSEAFF. The CDR3 bases are TGTGCCAGCAGCCAAGTGTATTTTCTGGTCAGTGAAGCTTTCTTT. Using reference TRBV14 and TRBJ1-1 for the parts outside the CDR3, the full variable domain is EAGVTQFPSHSVIEKGQTVTLRCDPISGHDNLYWYRRVMGKEIKFLLHFVKESKQDESGMPNNRFLAERTGGTYSTLKVQPAELEDSGVYFCASSQVYFLVSEAFFGQGTRLTVV.

In DNA form, the CDR3 reads TGTGCCACCAGTGATTTTACGGGACTGGGGGACAATGAGCAGTTCTTC. Amino acid sequence: CATSDFTGLGDNEQFF. The chain joins TRBV24-1 to TRBJ2-1; D might be TRBD2 (6 bases). V gave up 1 base and J gave up 5 bases, with 14 bases separating them. Per germline, CDR1 KGHDR and CDR2 SFDVKD. The CDR3 sequence is 16 residues long.

V and J are TRBV4-3 and TRBJ2-7, with D uncertain. Trimming stripped 3 bases from V and 0 bases from J, with 6 bases between. Per germline, CDR1 LGHNA and CDR2 YSLEER. The CDR3 runs to 13 residues. The CDR3 sequence is CASSHRGSYEQYF. The DNA of the CDR3 is TGCGCCAGCAGCCACAGAGGCTCCTACGAGCAGTACTTC.

The chain combines TRBV27 with TRBJ1-1; 7 nucleotides line up with TRBD1. This CDR3 contains 14 residues. J gave up 4 bases and V 0 bases, and 2 bases lay outside the gene matches. Germline CDR1 is MNHEY and CDR2 is SMNVEV (reference sequence). The chain's CDR3 is CASSLSRGLTEAFF. In nucleotides, the CDR3 is TGTGCCAGCAGTTTATCGAGGGGGCTCACTGAAGCTTTCTTT.

The CDR3 is CASFWTGGYNQPQHF. The CDR3 coding sequence is TGTGCCAGCTTTTGGACAGGGGGGTACAATCAGCCCCAGCATTTT. The chain couples TRBV6-5 to TRBJ1-5; 10 bases are shared with TRBD1. This CDR3 has 15 residues. Germline CDR1 is MNHEY and CDR2 is SVGAGI. Germline trimming cut 8 bases from V and 3 bases from J; bases unmatched to any gene: 7.

The chain links TRBV24-1 to TRBJ2-6, with 11 bases aligning to TRBD1. There are 17 residues in the CDR3. Trimming at V came to 4 bases and at J to 4 bases, leaving 5 bases not matched to a gene. Germline assignment: CDR1 KGHDR and CDR2 SFDVKD. In DNA form, the CDR3 reads TGTGCCACCAGTGAAGGGACAGGGGGATTGGGGGCCAACGTCCTGACTTTC. Residues: CATSEGTGGLGANVLTF.

The rearrangement links TRBV27 to TRBJ2-1; tentative D call: TRBD2 (6 bases). Germline-derived CDR1 and CDR2 are MNHEY and SMNVEV (reference sequence). The CDR3 loop spans 13 amino acids. V gave up 5 bases and J gave up 3 bases, with 8 bases separating them. CDR3 DNA: TGTGCCAGCAGTGGGGGACTCTACAATGAGCAGTTCTTC. Its translation is CASSGGLYNEQFF.

The chain couples TRBV24-1 to TRBJ1-2; D is perhaps TRBD1 (6 bases). The CDR3 length is 12 residues. CDR1 is KGHDR, CDR2 SFDVKD, per germline. V dropped 12 bases and J dropped 2 bases, with 12 bases sitting between them. The CDR3 DNA reads TGTGCCGCATCCAGGGGCAACTATGGCTACACCTTC. Residues: CAASRGNYGYTF.

The chain joins TRBV11-2 to TRBJ2-6; D call uncertain. The CDR3 contains 16 residues. CDR1 and CDR2 from the germline V gene are SGHAT and FQNNGV. Trimming shortened V by 1 base and J by 0 bases, and 7 bases separated the two germline ends. The CDR3 reads CASSLGGSSGANVLTF. In nucleotides, the CDR3 is TGTGCCAGCAGCTTAGGAGGCAGCTCTGGGGCCAACGTCCTGACTTTC. Full variable domain (remainder filled in from reference TRBV11-2 and TRBJ2-6): EAGVAQSPRYKIIEKRQSVAFWCNPISGHATLYWYQQILGQGPKLLIQFQNNGVVDDSQLPKDRFSAERLKGVDSTLKIQPAKLEDSAVYLCASSLGGSSGANVLTFGAGSRLTVL.

The count of this clone is one. J is TRBJ1-3 and V is TRBV3-1 (or the pseudogene TRBV3-2), with TRBD1 as a possible D gene (6 bases). Between the trimmed V and J ends, which lost 0 bases and 5 bases, there was a span of 11 bases. Germline values: CDR1 LGHDT, CDR2 YNNKEL (reference sequence). The CDR3 has 15 residues. The CDR3 bases are TGTGCCAGCAGCCAAGATCAACAGGGACGAAACACCATATATTTT. It translates to CASSQDQQGRNTIYF.

This clone was seen once. J is TRBJ1-2 and V is TRBV29-1; D is unclear. CDR3 length: 9 residues. The germline V gene has CDR1 SQVTM and CDR2 ANQGSEA. The V end lost 3 bases, the J end lost 8 bases, and 4 bases lay between the germline ends. CDR3 loop: CSVDEGYTF. The CDR3 DNA sequence: TGCAGCGTTGACGAGGGCTACACCTTC.

CDR3 sequence: CASGQQGWPTEAFF. In DNA form, the CDR3 reads TGTGCCAGCGGCCAACAGGGCTGGCCCACTGAAGCTTTCTTT. The V gene is TRBV2, the J gene TRBJ1-1, with a possible D match to TRBD1 (6 bases). V was trimmed by 8 bases and J by 4 bases, leaving 17 bases between them. Germline-derived CDR1 and CDR2 are SNHLY and FYNNEI. There are 14 residues in the CDR3.

The sample holds a few counts of this clone. This sample also contains other DNA sequences that code for the same CDR3. CDR3 in amino acids: CASSYSLRGSGNTIYF. The CDR3 bases are TGTGCCAGCAGTTACTCCCTGCGGGGCTCTGGAAACACCATATATTTT. This chain joins TRBV6-5 and TRBJ1-3, with unresolved D. V lost 0 bases and J 0 bases, leaving 9 bases between the germline ends. The CDR3 spans 16 residues. Germline lookup yields CDR1 MNHEY and CDR2 SVGAGI.

The chain couples TRBV19 to TRBJ1-2; D is undetermined. This CDR3 contains 15 residues. Trimming pared 3 bases from V and 7 bases from J, leaving 18 bases between. CDR1 and CDR2 from the germline V gene are LNHDA and SQIVND (reference sequence). As DNA, the CDR3 is TGTGCCAGTAGTATGGATCGTATAGGAGGTAGTGGCTACACCTTC. As protein: CASSMDRIGGSGYTF.

In nucleotides, the CDR3 is TGTGCCAGCGGACAGGGATATACCGGGGAGCTGTTTTTT. It encodes CASGQGYTGELFF. The V and J genes are TRBV2 and TRBJ2-2; 8 bases map to TRBD1. Germline CDR1 is SNHLY and CDR2 is FYNNEI. The V gene end was trimmed by 8 bases and the J gene end by 5 bases; junction bases not matched to a gene: 4. The CDR3 spans 13 residues.

The chain links TRBV27 to TRBJ2-7, with TRBD1 matching 7 bases. Germline V gives CDR1 MNHEY, CDR2 SMNVEV (reference sequence). V dropped 3 bases and J dropped 0; count of bases not matched to a gene: 8. The CDR3 contains 16 residues. CDR3 DNA sequence: TGTGCCAGCAGTTTGTCCAGGGGGACAAACTCCTACGAGCAGTACTTC. This translates into CASSLSRGTNSYEQYF.

This sequence joins TRBV27 and TRBJ1-5; TRBD1 matches at 8 bases. Per the germline V gene, CDR1 is MNHEY and CDR2 is SMNVEV (reference sequence). The V and J ends lost 5 bases and 3 bases, in that order; junction bases with no gene match: 9. This CDR3 is built from 16 residues. In DNA form, the CDR3 reads TGTGCCAGCAGTCTGACAGGGGCCTGGGACAATCAGCCCCAGCATTTT. It translates to CASSLTGAWDNQPQHF.

This chain links TRBV9 with TRBJ2-7, with D perhaps TRBD1 (6 bases). The germline V gene has CDR1 SGDLS and CDR2 YYNGEE. V lost 4 bases and J 6 bases, leaving 14 bases between the germline ends. This CDR3 comprises 13 residues. CDR3 sequence reads: CASSPGVRPEQYF. Written as DNA, the CDR3 is TGTGCCAGCAGCCCAGGGGTCAGGCCCGAGCAGTACTTC.

This clone appeared a single time. The chain carries TRBV5-1 and TRBJ1-1; 8 bases map to TRBD1. CDR3 size: 15 residues. The V gene's germline CDR1 is SGHRS and CDR2 YFSETQ. The V gene end was trimmed by 3 bases and the J gene end by 5 bases; junction bases not matched to a gene: 9. CDR3 in DNA: TGCGCCAGCAGCTCGCTCCCACAGGGGGGAACTGAAGCTTTCTTT. Translation gives CASSSLPQGGTEAFF.

The chain has TRBV7-2 and TRBJ1-5, with a possible D match to TRBD1 (6 bases). Trimming removed 5 bases from V and 7 bases from J, with 12 bases in between. Germline lookup yields CDR1 SGHTA and CDR2 FQGNSA. The CDR3 has 13 residues. CDR3 residues: CASSLWGGQPQHF. Written as DNA, the CDR3 is TGTGCCAGCAGCCTTTGGGGGGGCCAGCCCCAGCATTTT. The complete variable domain, with remaining parts taken from reference TRBV7-2 and TRBJ1-5, reads GAGVSQSPSNKVTEKGKDVELRCDPISGHTALYWYRQSLGQGLEFLIYFQGNSAPDKSGLPSDRFSAERTGGSVSTLTIQRTQQEDSAVYLCASSLWGGQPQHFGDGTRLSIL.